The 2 T cell receptor beta chains below were found in one sample sequenced in a study of blood T cell repertoires in COVID-19. TCRdb's copy holds only in-frame clones and misses some; the assay was immunoSEQ multiplex PCR. The sample shows 310,000 or so clones, under 90% of them seen only once. The sequencing sample was made of PBMCs or T cells enriched from blood (not recorded which). The receptors come from a woman aged 18-30 years who had recovered from COVID-19.

This chain joins TRBV30 and TRBJ2-7, with TRBD1 matching over 8 bases. Losses at the gene ends were 5 bases for V and 5 bases for J; bases not matched to a gene: 11. Germline assignment: CDR1 GTSNPN and CDR2 SVGIG (reference sequence). The CDR3 contains 14 residues. CDR3 DNA sequence: TGTGCCTGGGCTGGGACGACAGGGGTCGACGAGCAGTACTTC. Its translation: CAWAGTTGVDEQYF.

The chain joins TRBV5-1 to TRBJ1-4, with D perhaps TRBD1 (5 bases). CDR3 length: 13 residues. The V gene's germline CDR1 is SGHRS and CDR2 YFSETQ. The germline V and J ends were trimmed by 4 bases and 7 bases, with 11 bases remaining between them. CDR3 in amino acids: CASSDGTVEKLFF. CDR3 nucleotides: TGCGCCAGCAGCGACGGGACTGTTGAAAAACTGTTTTTT.